This paragraph covers one T cell receptor (beta chain) sequence. The data derive from a study of blood T cell repertoires in COVID-19. Overall study context: Acute and convalescent COVID-19 specimens originated in the United States, Italy and Spain. T cells, B-cell-depleted T cells, or PBMCs supplied cDNA or gDNA.

TCRdb's table, derived via immunoSEQ multiplex PCR, lists solely in-frame clones and lacks some. The data hold over 120,000 clones, with about 89% observed a single time. The germline V gene encodes CDR1 SGHRS and CDR2 YFSETQ. Trimming stripped 2 bases from V and 1 base from J, with 11 bases between. This CDR3 comprises 15 residues. The receptor was isolated from a man aged 55 to 70 with active or convalescent COVID-19. The rearrangement uses TRBV5-1 and TRBJ2-3; a possible D gene is TRBD2 (6 bases). Sequenced sample: peripheral blood. CDR3 residues: CASSFSGPGTDTQYF. In DNA, the CDR3 is TGCGCCAGCAGCTTCAGCGGGCCGGGCACAGATACGCAGTATTTT.